The source of this T cell receptor beta chain is a study of cytomegalovirus exposure and HLA in healthy donors. Findings and caveats of the study: The dataset shows that most TCR sequences were rare, while some public TCRs occurred in many donors.

Primers included in the PCR were 60 Vbeta and 13 Jbeta primers. The authors' processing: The authors later counted 70 million to 85 million unique TCR beta chains, roughly 11 million of them shared. The data were produced by immunoSEQ multiplex PCR, yet TCRdb's version contains in-frame clones alone and is incomplete. For V, J and clone size, that table is used; D and trimming come from the DNA. Of 180,000 or so clones in the sample, 82% are singletons; the top ten hold about 1.5%. Donors likely had unrecorded immune exposures despite being nominally healthy when sampled. Of note for this clone: The antigen remains undetermined.

Trimming removed 5 bases at V and 10 bases at J, with 21 bases between. This CDR3 has 15 amino acids. CDR1 LGHNT and CDR2 FRNRAP come from the germline V gene. The V and J genes are TRBV12-5 and TRBJ1-5; D gene unclear. This sequence was found in a male donor in good health and CMV-seronegative. Sequenced sample: PBMCs. The CDR3 nucleotides read TGTGCTAGTGGTCCCGGTGCTCTTGGCGGTAATCCCCAGCATTTT. Translating it yields CASGPGALGGNPQHF.